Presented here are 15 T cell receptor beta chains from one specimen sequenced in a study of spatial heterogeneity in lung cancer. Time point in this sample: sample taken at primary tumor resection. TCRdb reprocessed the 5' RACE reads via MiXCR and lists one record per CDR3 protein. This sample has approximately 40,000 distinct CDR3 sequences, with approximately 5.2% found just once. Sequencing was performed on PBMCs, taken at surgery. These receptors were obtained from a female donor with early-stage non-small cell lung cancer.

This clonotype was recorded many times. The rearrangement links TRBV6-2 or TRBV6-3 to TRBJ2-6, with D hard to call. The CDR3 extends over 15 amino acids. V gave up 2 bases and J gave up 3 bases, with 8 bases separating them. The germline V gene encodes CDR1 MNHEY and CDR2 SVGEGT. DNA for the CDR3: TGTGCCAGCAGTTACGACGAGAGTGGGGCCAACGTCCTGACTTTC. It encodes CASSYDESGANVLTF.

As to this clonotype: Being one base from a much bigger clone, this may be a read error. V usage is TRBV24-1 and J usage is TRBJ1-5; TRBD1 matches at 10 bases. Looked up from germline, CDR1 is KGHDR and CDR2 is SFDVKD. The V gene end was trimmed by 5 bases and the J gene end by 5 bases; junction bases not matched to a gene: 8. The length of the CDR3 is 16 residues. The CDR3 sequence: CATSGQGARSDQPQHF. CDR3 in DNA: TGTGCCACCAGTGGACAGGGGGCGCGAAGCGATCAGCCCCAGCATTTT.

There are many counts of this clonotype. CDR3 sequence: CASTFRDTYYGYTF. CDR3 DNA sequence: TGTGCCAGCACCTTCCGGGACACCTACTATGGCTACACCTTC. The chain employs TRBV7-2 and TRBJ1-2; D is possibly TRBD1 (6 bases). The CDR3 has 14 residues. Per germline, CDR1 SGHTA and CDR2 FQGNSA. Deletions cut 7 bases from V and 3 bases from J, with 15 bases between.

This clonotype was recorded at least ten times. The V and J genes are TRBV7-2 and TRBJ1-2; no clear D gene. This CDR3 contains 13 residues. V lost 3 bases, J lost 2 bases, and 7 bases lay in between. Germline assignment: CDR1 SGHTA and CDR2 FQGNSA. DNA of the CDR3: TGTGCCAGCAGCTTTGGCCTCAACTATGGCTACACCTTC. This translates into CASSFGLNYGYTF.

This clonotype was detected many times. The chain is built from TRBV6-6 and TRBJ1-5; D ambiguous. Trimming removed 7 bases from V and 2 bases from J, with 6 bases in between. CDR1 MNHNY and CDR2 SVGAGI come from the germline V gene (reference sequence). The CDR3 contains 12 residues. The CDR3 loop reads CASMWGNQPQHF. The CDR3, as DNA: TGTGCCAGCATGTGGGGCAATCAGCCCCAGCATTTT.

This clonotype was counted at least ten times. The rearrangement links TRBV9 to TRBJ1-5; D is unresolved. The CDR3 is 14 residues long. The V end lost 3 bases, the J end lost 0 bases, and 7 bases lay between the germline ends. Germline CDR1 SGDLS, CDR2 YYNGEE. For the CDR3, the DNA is TGTGCCAGCAGCGCCTTTGGTAGCAATCAGCCCCAGCATTTT. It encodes CASSAFGSNQPQHF. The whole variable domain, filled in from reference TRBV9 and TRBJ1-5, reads DSGVTQTPKHLITATGQRVTLRCSPRSGDLSVYWYQQSLDQGLQFLIQYYNGEERAKGNILERFSAQQFPDLHSELNLSSLELGDSALYFCASSAFGSNQPQHFGDGTRLSIL.

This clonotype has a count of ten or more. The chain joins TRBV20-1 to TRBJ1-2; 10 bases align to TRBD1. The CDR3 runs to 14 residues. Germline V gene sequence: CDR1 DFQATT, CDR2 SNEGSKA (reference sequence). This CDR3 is CSLRTGGRLYGYTF. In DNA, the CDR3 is TGCAGCCTCCGGACAGGGGGTCGACTATATGGCTACACCTTC.

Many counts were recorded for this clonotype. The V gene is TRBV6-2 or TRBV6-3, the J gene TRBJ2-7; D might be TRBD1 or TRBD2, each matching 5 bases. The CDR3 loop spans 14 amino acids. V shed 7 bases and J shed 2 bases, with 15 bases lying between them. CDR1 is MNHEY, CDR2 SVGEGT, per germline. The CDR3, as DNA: TGTGCCAGCAAGAGGGACGCGGCGGCCTACGAGCAGTACTTC. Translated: CASKRDAAAYEQYF.

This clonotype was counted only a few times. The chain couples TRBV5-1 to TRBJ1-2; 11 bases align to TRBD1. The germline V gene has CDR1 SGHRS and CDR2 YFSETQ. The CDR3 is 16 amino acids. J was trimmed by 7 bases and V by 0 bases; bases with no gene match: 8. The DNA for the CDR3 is TGCGCCAGCAGCTTGGCCTCGGGACAGGGGGACTTTGGCTACACCTTC. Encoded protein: CASSLASGQGDFGYTF.

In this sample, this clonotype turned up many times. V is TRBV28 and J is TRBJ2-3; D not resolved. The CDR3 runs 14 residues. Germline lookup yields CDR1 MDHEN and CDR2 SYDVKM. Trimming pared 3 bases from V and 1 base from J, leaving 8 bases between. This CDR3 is CASSFLSGTDTQYF. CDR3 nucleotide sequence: TGTGCCAGCAGTTTTCTGAGTGGCACAGATACGCAGTATTTT.

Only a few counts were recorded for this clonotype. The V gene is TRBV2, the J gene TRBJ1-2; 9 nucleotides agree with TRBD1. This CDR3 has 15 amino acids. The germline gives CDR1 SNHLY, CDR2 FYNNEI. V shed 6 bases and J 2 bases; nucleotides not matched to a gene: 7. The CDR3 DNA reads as TGTGCCAGCAGCACCGGACAGGGGTTAAACTATGGCTACACCTTC. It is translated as CASSTGQGLNYGYTF.

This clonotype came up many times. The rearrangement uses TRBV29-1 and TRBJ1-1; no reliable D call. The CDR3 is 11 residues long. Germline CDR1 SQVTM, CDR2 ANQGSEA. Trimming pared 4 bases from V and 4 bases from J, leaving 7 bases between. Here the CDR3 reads CSVVVITEAFF. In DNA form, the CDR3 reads TGCAGCGTTGTAGTGATCACTGAAGCTTTCTTT.

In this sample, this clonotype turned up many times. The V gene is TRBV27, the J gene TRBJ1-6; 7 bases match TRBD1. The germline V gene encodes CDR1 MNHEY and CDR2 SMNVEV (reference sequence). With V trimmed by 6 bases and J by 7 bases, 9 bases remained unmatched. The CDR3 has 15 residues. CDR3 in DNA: TGTGCCAGCAGCGGGTCGGGGACAGTCAATTCACCCCTCCACTTT. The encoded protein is CASSGSGTVNSPLHF.

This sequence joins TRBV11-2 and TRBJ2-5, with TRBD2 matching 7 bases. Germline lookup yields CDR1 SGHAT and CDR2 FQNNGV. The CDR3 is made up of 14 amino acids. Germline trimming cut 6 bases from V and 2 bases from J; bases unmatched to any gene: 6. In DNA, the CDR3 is TGTGCCAGCAGGCCCGGGACTAAGCAAGAGACCCAGTACTTC. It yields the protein CASRPGTKQETQYF.

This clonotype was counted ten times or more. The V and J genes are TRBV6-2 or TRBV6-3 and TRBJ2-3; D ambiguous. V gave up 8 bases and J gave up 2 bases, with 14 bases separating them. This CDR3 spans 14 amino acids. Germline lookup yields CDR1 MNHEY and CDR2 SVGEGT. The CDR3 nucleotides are TGTGCCAGCGGATATGGTAGCTACACAGATACGCAGTATTTT. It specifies CASGYGSYTDTQYF.